This entry lists 27 T cell receptor beta chains sequenced from one sample in a study of blood T cell repertoires in COVID-19. Sequencing was performed with immunoSEQ multiplex PCR; in TCRdb, only in-frame clones are kept and a portion is missing. The sample has fewer than 150,000 clones, about four fifths seen once; the top ten hold around 18%. The sequencing input was peripheral blood. The source of these receptors is an elderly man with acute or convalescent COVID-19.

The V and J genes are TRBV27 and TRBJ2-5; D is perhaps TRBD1 (6 bases). The CDR3 is made up of 15 amino acids. Germline V gene data show CDR1 as MNHEY and CDR2 as SMNVEV (reference sequence). V was trimmed by 0 bases and J by 5 bases, leaving 13 bases between them. CDR3 residues: CASSLSARGWETQYF. The CDR3 DNA is TGTGCCAGCAGTTTATCGGCCAGGGGATGGGAGACCCAGTACTTC.

The rearrangement links TRBV4-1 to TRBJ2-3; 7 bases are shared with TRBD2. The CDR3 length is 15 residues. Germline V gene sequence: CDR1 MGHRA, CDR2 YSYEKL. Trimming cost V 0 bases and J 4 bases; bases outside gene matches: 4. The CDR3 spells CASSQDWGGSDTQYF. CDR3 nucleotides: TGCGCCAGCAGCCAAGATTGGGGGGGGTCAGATACGCAGTATTTT.

In its sample, this clone was seen a few times. V usage is TRBV5-4 and J usage is TRBJ1-6; TRBD1 aligns across 7 bases. The germline V gene has CDR1 SGHNT and CDR2 YYREEE (reference sequence). After removal of 5 bases from V and 10 bases from J, the junction contained 3 bases not matched to a gene. CDR3 length: 12 amino acids. CDR3 DNA sequence: TGTGCCAGCAGGCAGGGGGACTCACCCCTCCACTTT. It encodes CASRQGDSPLHF.

The rearrangement uses TRBV9 and TRBJ2-3; possible D gene TRBD2, 5 bases. The CDR3 length is 14 residues. Deletions cut 0 bases from V and 6 bases from J, with 11 bases between. Germline assignment: CDR1 SGDLS and CDR2 YYNGEE. The CDR3 bases are TGTGCCAGCAGCGTAGAAACCGGGGTTGATACGCAGTATTTT. Translation gives CASSVETGVDTQYF. Full variable domain (outside the CDR3, taken from reference TRBV9 and TRBJ2-3): DSGVTQTPKHLITATGQRVTLRCSPRSGDLSVYWYQQSLDQGLQFLIQYYNGEERAKGNILERFSAQQFPDLHSELNLSSLELGDSALYFCASSVETGVDTQYFGPGTRLTVL.

The chain is built from TRBV9 and TRBJ2-7; D ambiguous. V was shortened by 1 base and J by 2 bases, with 10 bases between the two germline ends. The CDR3 contains 14 residues. The germline V gene has CDR1 SGDLS and CDR2 YYNGEE. CDR3 sequence reads: CASSVHSLPYEQYF. The CDR3 coding sequence is TGTGCCAGCAGCGTACACTCTTTGCCCTACGAGCAGTACTTC.

This chain uses TRBV4-2 with TRBJ1-2; TRBD1 matches 9 bases. Germline lookup yields CDR1 LGHNA and CDR2 YNFKEQ. This CDR3 has 15 residues. Losses at the gene ends were 1 base for V and 4 bases for J; bases not matched to a gene: 4. CDR3 in amino acids: CASSQVGTGTYGYTF. In nucleotides, the CDR3 is TGTGCCAGCAGCCAAGTGGGGACAGGGACCTATGGCTACACCTTC.

The genes are TRBV10-2 and TRBJ2-5, with TRBD2 matching over 14 bases. This CDR3 contains 16 residues. With V trimmed by 6 bases and J by 4 bases, 7 bases remained unmatched. Looked up from germline, CDR1 is WSHSY and CDR2 is SAAADI. CDR3 DNA: TGCGCCAGCAGCCAGACTAGCGGGGGGGCCGCAGAGACCCAGTACTTC. This translates into CASSQTSGGAAETQYF.

This clone has only one observation. The genes are TRBV4-3 and TRBJ1-4, with a possible D match to TRBD1 (5 bases). CDR1 is LGHNA, CDR2 YSLEER, per germline. Trimming removed 6 bases at V and 8 bases at J, with 16 bases between. The CDR3 loop spans 14 amino acids. CDR3 coding DNA: TGCGCCAGCAGTCAGGCGCAGGGTTTGGAAAAACTGTTTTTT. It specifies CASSQAQGLEKLFF.

The chain carries TRBV4-2 and TRBJ2-3; 12 nucleotides line up with TRBD2. This CDR3 comprises 16 residues. CDR1 and CDR2 from the germline V gene are LGHNA and YNFKEQ. V trimming: 4 bases; J trimming: 7 bases; junction bases outside the gene matches: 9. This chain's CDR3 is CASSLHSSGGANTQYF. The CDR3 DNA sequence: TGTGCCAGCAGCCTCCACTCTAGCGGGGGGGCAAATACGCAGTATTTT.

J is TRBJ2-1 and V is TRBV12-3 or TRBV12-4; D not resolved. Trimming removed 4 bases at V and 7 bases at J, with 8 bases between. CDR3 size: 12 residues. The CDR3 coding sequence is TGTGCCAGCAGTTCGGGTGGAAATGAGCAGTTCTTC. It encodes CASSSGGNEQFF.

The V and J genes are TRBV4-1 and TRBJ1-2, with D unclear. In germline, CDR1 is MGHRA, CDR2 YSYEKL. Trimming took off 0 bases at V and 8 bases at J, with 7 bases between the two ends. There are 12 residues in the CDR3. Here the CDR3 DNA reads TGCGCCAGCAGCCAAGAGTCAGGCGGCTACACCTTC. It specifies CASSQESGGYTF.

This chain joins TRBV19 and TRBJ1-2; 11 bases match TRBD1. The CDR3 sequence is 14 residues long. The ends lost 4 bases at V and 6 bases at J; junction bases unmatched: 4. CDR1 is LNHDA, CDR2 SQIVND, per germline (reference sequence). Here the CDR3 DNA reads TGTGCCAGTAGTACGGACAGGGGGCGGGATGGCTACACCTTC. It translates to CASSTDRGRDGYTF.

This clone was seen only once. The rearrangement uses TRBV12-3 or TRBV12-4 and TRBJ1-1; no firm D call. This CDR3 has 12 residues. Trimming removed 6 bases from V and 7 bases from J, with 12 bases in between. CDR3 residues: CASSPDRGEAFF. DNA of the CDR3: TGTGCCAGCAGCCCCGACCGGGGTGAAGCTTTCTTT.

This sequence joins TRBV5-1 and TRBJ1-2; 7 bases agree with TRBD1. This CDR3 comprises 17 residues. Trimming removed 4 bases from V and 6 bases from J; junction bases left unmatched: 18. Per the germline V gene, CDR1 is SGHRS and CDR2 is YFSETQ. The CDR3 DNA reads TGCGCCAGCAGCCATACCCCCGGGACAGCGTCCCGGGATGGCTACACCTTC. Encoded protein: CASSHTPGTASRDGYTF.

The rearrangement joins TRBV28 to TRBJ1-1; D is ambiguous. This CDR3 spans 14 amino acids. Trimming took off 2 bases at V and 5 bases at J, with 12 bases between the two ends. Germline V lookup: CDR1 MDHEN, CDR2 SYDVKM. This CDR3 reads CASSLPIQVTEAFF. As DNA, the CDR3 is TGTGCCAGCAGTTTACCTATTCAGGTTACTGAAGCTTTCTTT.

V and J are TRBV9 and TRBJ1-2; D gene ambiguous. The CDR3 spans 13 residues. From germline, CDR1 is SGDLS and CDR2 YYNGEE. V was pared by 0 bases and J by 2 bases, with 5 bases between. CDR3 in amino acids: CASSVAQNYGYTF. CDR3 nucleotides: TGTGCCAGCAGCGTAGCACAGAACTATGGCTACACCTTC.

V and J are TRBV5-4 and TRBJ2-1; 14 bases are shared with TRBD2. CDR1 SGHNT and CDR2 YYREEE come from the germline V gene (reference sequence). The CDR3 runs 15 residues. V lost 4 bases to trimming and J lost 9 bases; unmatched junction nucleotides: 6. DNA for the CDR3: TGTGCCAGCAGCCAGACTAGCGGGGGGGCCGGTGAGCAGTTCTTC. Protein sequence: CASSQTSGGAGEQFF.

The chain combines TRBV7-2 with TRBJ2-2; D gene ambiguous. The CDR3 totals 13 residues. Germline V gene lookup returns CDR1 SGHTA and CDR2 FQGNSA. With 3 bases removed from V and 4 bases from J, the gap between germline ends came to 6 bases. CDR3 region: CASSLSSTGELFF. The CDR3 nucleotides read TGTGCCAGCAGCTTGTCGTCCACCGGGGAGCTGTTTTTT.

This chain uses TRBV28 with TRBJ2-7; TRBD2 matches at 10 bases. The CDR3 length is 15 residues. Per the germline V gene, CDR1 is MDHEN and CDR2 is SYDVKM. With V trimmed by 3 bases and J by 3 bases, 5 bases remained unmatched. The CDR3: CASSLWTSGGYEQYF. DNA for the CDR3: TGTGCCAGCAGTTTGTGGACTAGCGGTGGCTACGAGCAGTACTTC.

This clone was recorded once. The chain employs TRBV19 and TRBJ1-6, with D possibly matching TRBD1 (5 bases). The germline CDR1 and CDR2 sequences are LNHDA and SQIVND (reference sequence). Trimming shortened V by 6 bases and J by 6 bases, and 9 bases separated the two germline ends. There are 13 residues in the CDR3. The CDR3 coding sequence is TGTGCCAGTAGATTTAGGGGTAATTCACCCCTCCACTTT. Protein: CASRFRGNSPLHF.

The gene calls are TRBV19 and TRBJ1-2; possibly TRBD1 for D (5 bases). The germline V gene has CDR1 LNHDA and CDR2 SQIVND (reference sequence). This CDR3 contains 17 residues. V gave up 4 bases and J gave up 4 bases, with 22 bases separating them. CDR3 nucleotide sequence: TGTGCCAGTAGTAGACCGTCACCCGCGACAGCGCCCTATGGCTACACCTTC. It codes for CASSRPSPATAPYGYTF. Supplemented by reference TRBV19 and TRBJ1-2, the full variable domain reads DGGITQSPKYLFRKEGQNVTLSCEQNLNHDAMYWYRQDPGQGLRLIYYSQIVNDFQKGDIAEGYSVSREKKESFPLTVTSAQKNPTAFYLCASSRPSPATAPYGYTFGSGTRLTVV.

In this sample, this clone turned up once. The chain employs TRBV6-2 or TRBV6-3 and TRBJ2-1, with TRBD1 matching over 11 bases. V shed 6 bases and J 4 bases; nucleotides not matched to a gene: 2. Germline V gene data show CDR1 as MNHEY and CDR2 as SVGEGT. The CDR3 has 14 residues. The CDR3 is CASSGQGAYNEQFF. CDR3 nucleotide sequence: TGTGCCAGCAGCGGACAGGGGGCTTACAATGAGCAGTTCTTC.

This sequence joins TRBV5-1 and TRBJ1-1; 7 bases line up with TRBD1. Germline CDR1 is SGHRS and CDR2 is YFSETQ. The CDR3 has 14 amino acids. Trimming removed 2 bases from V and 4 bases from J; junction bases left unmatched: 5. CDR3: CASSFKQGSTEAFF. DNA for the CDR3: TGCGCCAGCAGCTTTAAACAGGGGTCCACTGAAGCTTTCTTT.

The chain links TRBV5-4 to TRBJ1-2; D is unresolved. This CDR3 spans 16 amino acids. Looked up from germline, CDR1 is SGHNT and CDR2 is YYREEE (reference sequence). Trimming removed 0 bases at V and 7 bases at J, with 19 bases between. The CDR3 is CASSLGLEPRSVGYTF. The CDR3 DNA reads as TGTGCCAGCAGCTTGGGATTGGAGCCGCGAAGTGTTGGCTACACCTTC.

This clone appeared a single time. This chain joins TRBV7-9 and TRBJ1-3; a possible D gene is TRBD1 (5 bases). The germline V and J ends were trimmed by 1 base and 0 bases, with 7 bases remaining between them. CDR1 is SEHNR, CDR2 FQNEAQ, per germline (reference sequence). The CDR3 has 15 amino acids. CDR3 region: CASSLGQNSGNTIYF. The CDR3 nucleotides read TGTGCCAGCAGCTTAGGACAGAACTCTGGAAACACCATATATTTT.

The V and J genes are TRBV2 and TRBJ2-5, with D tentatively TRBD2 (6 bases). V shed 4 bases and J shed 4 bases, with 13 bases lying between them. Germline CDR1 SNHLY, CDR2 FYNNEI. The length of the CDR3 is 14 residues. The CDR3 loop reads CASSGWRVGETQYF. The CDR3 DNA sequence: TGTGCCAGCAGTGGTTGGAGGGTGGGAGAGACCCAGTACTTC. Based on the CDR3 plus reference TRBV2 and TRBJ2-5, the full variable domain is EPEVTQTPSHQVTQMGQEVILRCVPISNHLYFYWYRQILGQKVEFLVSFYNNEISEKSEIFDDQFSVERPDGSNFTLKIRSTKLEDSAMYFCASSGWRVGETQYFGPGTRLLVL.

The V gene is TRBV5-1, the J gene TRBJ1-1, with 7 nucleotides matching TRBD1. With 2 bases clipped from V and 1 base from J, the junction kept 8 bases outside the gene matches. The CDR3 contains 16 residues. Germline V gene data show CDR1 as SGHRS and CDR2 as YFSETQ. Written as DNA, the CDR3 is TGCGCCAGCAGCTTAACTGGGACAGCACCGAACACTGAAGCTTTCTTT. Its protein is CASSLTGTAPNTEAFF.